This T cell receptor (beta chain) was sequenced for a study of technical replicates of blood from a few donors. V dropped 4 bases and J dropped 2; count of bases not matched to a gene: 12. Looked up from germline, CDR1 is MDHEN and CDR2 is SYDVKM. The CDR3 sequence is 17 residues long. The data were produced by immunoSEQ multiplex PCR, yet TCRdb's version contains in-frame clones alone and is incomplete. The sample has tens of thousands of clones, 90% to 95% seen once. The specimen sequenced was T cells isolated from PBMCs. The TCR sequence derives from a human donor in good health. V usage is TRBV28 and J usage is TRBJ2-5; 8 nucleotides agree with TRBD1. In nucleotides, the CDR3 is TGTGCCAGCAGTTCATCAGGTGGAAGACAGGGGCAAGAGACCCAGTACTTC. This sequence encodes CASSSSGGRQGQETQYF.